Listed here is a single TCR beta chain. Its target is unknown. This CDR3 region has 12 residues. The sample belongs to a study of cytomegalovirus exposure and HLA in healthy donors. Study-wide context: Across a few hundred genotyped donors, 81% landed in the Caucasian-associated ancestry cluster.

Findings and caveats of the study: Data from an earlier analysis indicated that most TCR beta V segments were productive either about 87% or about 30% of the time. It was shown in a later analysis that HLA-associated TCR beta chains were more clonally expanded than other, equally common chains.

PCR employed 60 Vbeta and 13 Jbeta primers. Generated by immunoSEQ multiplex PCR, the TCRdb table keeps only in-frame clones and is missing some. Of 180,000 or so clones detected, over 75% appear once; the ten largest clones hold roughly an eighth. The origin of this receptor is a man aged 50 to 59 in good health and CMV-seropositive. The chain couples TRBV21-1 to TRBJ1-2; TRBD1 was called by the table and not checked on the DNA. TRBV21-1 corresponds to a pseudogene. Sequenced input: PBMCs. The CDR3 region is CASDRGLGGYTF. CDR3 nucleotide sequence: TGTGCCAGCGACAGGGGGTTGGGCGGCTACACCTTC.